These 15 T cell receptor beta chains came from one sample sequenced in a study of radiation and T cells in renal cell carcinoma. As for time point: blood 2 weeks post-SBRT. Treatment of the sample: 15 Gy SBRT to primary tumor, nephrectomy 4 weeks later. TCRdb's copy holds only in-frame clones and misses some; the assay was immunoSEQ multiplex PCR. Here the sample spans about 130,000 clones, around 80% being singletons. Source: blood, taken from a patient whose treatment included radiotherapy and nephrectomy. The receptors come from a man aged 45-60 years with renal cell carcinoma.

The CDR3, as DNA: TGTGCCAGCAAATCGGTTCAGTACTTC. Protein product: CASKSVQYF. V is TRBV6-4 and J is TRBJ2-4; D uncertain. V was cut by 7 bases and J by 11 bases, with 6 bases left in between. The germline V gene has CDR1 MRHNA and CDR2 SNTAGT. This CDR3 has 9 amino acids.

The V gene is TRBV18, the J gene TRBJ2-7; weak D call: TRBD1 (6 bases). CDR1 and CDR2 (germline): KGHSH, LQKENI. The V end lost 9 bases, the J end lost 3 bases, and 15 bases lay between the germline ends. The CDR3 is made up of 13 amino acids. The CDR3 coding sequence is TGTGCCAGTTTCCAGGGGCGCGACTACGAGCAGTACTTC. It specifies CASFQGRDYEQYF. The entire variable domain, with the rest obtained from reference TRBV18 and TRBJ2-7, is as follows: NAGVMQNPRHLVRRRGQEARLRCSPMKGHSHVYWYRQLPEEGLKFMVYLQKENIIDESGMPKERFSAEFPKEGPSILRIQQVVRGDSAAYFCASFQGRDYEQYFGPGTRLTVT.

The chain links TRBV5-5 to TRBJ2-4; 7 bases are a match to TRBD1. Germline loops: CDR1 SGHKS, CDR2 YYEKEE (reference sequence). This CDR3 region has 14 residues. J lost 4 bases, V lost 0 bases, and 1 base had no gene match. CDR3 DNA: TGTGCCAGCAGCTTGGAGGGGGCAAAAAACATTCAGTACTTC. It specifies CASSLEGAKNIQYF.

The chain has TRBV2 and TRBJ1-2; D is perhaps TRBD1 (6 bases). The germline V gene encodes CDR1 SNHLY and CDR2 FYNNEI. This CDR3 spans 15 amino acids. V shed 1 base and J shed 8 bases, with 17 bases lying between them. Here the CDR3 DNA reads TGTGCCAGCAGTGAAGAGGGGGACGGCTATTACGGCTACACCTTC. The encoded protein is CASSEEGDGYYGYTF.

The V call is TRBV4-1, the J call TRBJ2-7; D is unclear. The germline gives CDR1 MGHRA, CDR2 YSYEKL. The CDR3 contains 14 residues. Trimming left V 2 bases short and J 1 base short, with 9 bases between. CDR3 DNA sequence: TGCGCCAGCAGCCAACTGGAGAGGTCCTACGAGCAGTACTTC. It is translated as CASSQLERSYEQYF.

The chain has TRBV30 and TRBJ2-6; unclear D gene. V dropped 2 bases and J dropped 0 bases, with 8 bases sitting between them. CDR1 GTSNPN and CDR2 SVGIG come from the germline V gene (reference sequence). The CDR3 runs 15 residues. CDR3 protein: CAWSSTSSGANVLTF. CDR3 DNA: TGTGCCTGGAGTTCGACATCCTCTGGGGCCAACGTCCTGACTTTC.

This chain connects TRBV27 to TRBJ2-1, with 8 nucleotides matching TRBD1. Germline CDR1 is MNHEY and CDR2 is SMNVEV (reference sequence). The CDR3 length is 16 residues. J was trimmed by 0 bases and V by 5 bases; bases with no gene match: 6. CDR3 residues: CASSQTGGSSYNEQFF. The CDR3 bases are TGTGCCAGCAGTCAAACAGGGGGGAGCTCCTACAATGAGCAGTTCTTC.

V usage is TRBV2 and J usage is TRBJ1-5, with TRBD1 identical over 8 bases. This CDR3 region has 16 residues. J gave up 2 bases and V 4 bases, and 7 bases lay outside the gene matches. Germline CDR1 and CDR2: SNHLY and FYNNEI. CDR3 region: CASSVPDRDRNQPQHF. The CDR3 coding sequence is TGTGCCAGCAGTGTTCCGGACAGGGATCGCAATCAGCCCCAGCATTTT.

The rearrangement uses TRBV5-4 and TRBJ2-1; D is ambiguous. The CDR3 sequence is 12 residues long. V lost 1 base and J lost 10, with 9 bases in between. Germline lookup yields CDR1 SGHNT and CDR2 YYREEE (reference sequence). In DNA, the CDR3 is TGTGCCAGCAGCTTGTTGAACGCGGAGCAGTTCTTC. Its translation is CASSLLNAEQFF.

This chain links TRBV7-8 with TRBJ1-5; a weak D match, TRBD1 (5 bases). Trimming removed 4 bases from V and 0 bases from J, with 16 bases in between. Looked up from germline, CDR1 is SGHVS and CDR2 is FQNEAQ. The CDR3 has 17 amino acids. The CDR3 reads CASSSDPGPYSNQPQHF. CDR3 DNA sequence: TGTGCCAGCAGCTCCGACCCAGGGCCATATAGCAATCAGCCCCAGCATTTT.

The V gene is TRBV4-3, the J gene TRBJ2-7; no reliable D call. Germline CDR1 LGHNA, CDR2 YSLEER. V gave up 0 bases and J gave up 0 bases, with 12 bases separating them. The CDR3 contains 16 residues. CDR3: CASSQESSLGSYEQYF. The CDR3, as DNA: TGCGCCAGCAGCCAAGAGTCCAGTTTAGGCTCCTACGAGCAGTACTTC.

In nucleotides, the CDR3 is TGTGCCAGCAGCCAAGTAAGCGGGACAGGCGGGGAGCTGTTTTTT. It encodes CASSQVSGTGGELFF. The chain recombines TRBV4-2 with TRBJ2-2; possible D gene TRBD1, 8 bases. CDR1 LGHNA and CDR2 YNFKEQ come from the germline V gene. Trimming stripped 1 base from V and 7 bases from J, with 13 bases between. This CDR3 region has 15 residues.

The chain is built from TRBV5-1 and TRBJ2-3; D might be TRBD1 (5 bases). Trimming pared 4 bases from V and 4 bases from J, leaving 13 bases between. CDR3 length equals 14 residues. Germline loops: CDR1 SGHRS, CDR2 YFSETQ. The CDR3 spells CASSPGRDPDTQYF. The CDR3 nucleotides read TGCGCCAGCAGCCCCGGCAGGGATCCAGATACGCAGTATTTT.

The rearrangement links TRBV6-1 to TRBJ1-2, with unresolved D. The CDR3 has 11 residues. The germline V and J ends were trimmed by 7 bases and 7 bases, with 10 bases remaining between them. CDR1 and CDR2 (germline): MNHNS, SASEGT. The CDR3 nucleotides are TGTGCCAGCATCTTTTGGGCTGGCTACACCTTC. Translating it yields CASIFWAGYTF.

The chain links TRBV19 to TRBJ2-3, with TRBD2 matching over 9 bases. CDR1 and CDR2 from the germline V gene are LNHDA and SQIVND (reference sequence). Trimming removed 2 bases from V and 1 base from J; junction bases left unmatched: 10. The CDR3 has 18 residues. The CDR3 coding sequence is TGTGCCAGTAGTATATCGGGAAGGGGACTAGCCGGCACAGATACGCAGTATTTT. This gives the protein CASSISGRGLAGTDTQYF.